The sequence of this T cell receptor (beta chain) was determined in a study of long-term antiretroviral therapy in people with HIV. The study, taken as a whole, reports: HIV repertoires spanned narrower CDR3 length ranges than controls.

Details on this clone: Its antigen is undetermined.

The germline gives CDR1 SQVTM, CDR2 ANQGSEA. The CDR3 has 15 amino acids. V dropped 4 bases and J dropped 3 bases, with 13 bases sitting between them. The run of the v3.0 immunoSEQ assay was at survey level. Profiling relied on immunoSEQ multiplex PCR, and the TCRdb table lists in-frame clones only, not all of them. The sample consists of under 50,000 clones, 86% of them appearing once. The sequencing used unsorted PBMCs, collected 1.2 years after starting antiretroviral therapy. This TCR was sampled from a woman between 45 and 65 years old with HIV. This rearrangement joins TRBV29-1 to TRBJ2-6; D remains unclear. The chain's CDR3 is CSVVRSVGGANVLTF. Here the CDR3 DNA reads TGCAGCGTTGTTCGGTCAGTAGGTGGGGCCAACGTCCTGACTTTC.